This T cell receptor beta chain was identified during a study of vaccination and CD4 T cells after COVID-19. Treatment specified: roughly nine-day PBMC culture with coronavirus spike peptide pools or control peptides (ViraFEST assay). Only a few counts were recorded for this clonotype. Its specificity is unknown. With the Oncomine TCR Beta short-read assay, DNA from cultured CD4+ T cells was sequenced. From the PCR reads, TCRdb called clonotypes with MiXCR, one entry per CDR3 protein. This sample has roughly 15,000 distinct CDR3 sequences, with 40% to 55% found just once. The material sequenced was CD4+ T cells from blood, cultured in vitro, taken before SARS-CoV-2 vaccination. The sequence was obtained from a human donor who received a COVID-19 vaccine.

The CDR3 is CASSRQITYEQYF. The CDR3 region has the DNA TGTGCCAGCAGTAGACAGATAACCTACGAGCAGTACTTC. J is TRBJ2-7 and V is TRBV27, with D tentatively TRBD1 (5 bases). Germline CDR1 and CDR2: MNHEY and SMNVEV (reference sequence). Trimming took 5 bases from V and 2 from J, leaving 10 bases between them. CDR3 length equals 13 residues.